This T cell receptor beta chain was recovered during a study of blood T cell repertoires in COVID-19. The CDR3 spans 15 residues. Germline lookup yields CDR1 LNHNV and CDR2 YYDKDF (reference sequence). V trimming: 1 base; J trimming: 4 bases; junction bases outside the gene matches: 6. In terms of age and location, participants ranged from roughly 18 to 95 years and lived in fewer than 30 US areas. Clones were read by immunoSEQ multiplex PCR, and TCRdb kept only the in-frame ones, dropping some. The data hold 400,000 to 550,000 clones, with 70% to 90% observed a single time. Material for sequencing was PBMCs or T cells enriched from blood (not recorded which). This receptor was obtained from a woman under 30 with acute COVID-19. The gene calls are TRBV15 and TRBJ1-2; 7 bases line up with TRBD1. Written as DNA, the CDR3 is TGTGCCACCAGCAGAGGGCAGGGGGGAGTCTATGGCTACACCTTC. Translation: CATSRGQGGVYGYTF.